This is a list of T cell receptor beta chains from one sample in a study of T cells in Graves' hyperthyroidism and ophthalmopathy. TCRdb analysed the multiplex PCR reads with MiXCR anew, one entry per CDR3 protein. The sample comprises 500,000 to 600,000 distinct CDR3 sequences, approximately 48% of which are singletons, and about 43% rests with the top ten. The sequenced sample consisted of peripheral blood or thyroid tissue (not recorded which). These receptors were collected from an adult woman with Graves' disease, either hyperthyroidism or ophthalmopathy (not recorded which). CDR3s include the opening cysteine and the closing phenylalanine or tryptophan. D genes are given only for firm matches. Size is stated for part of the rows, as once, few or many counts, or as a class when the clone is expanded.

D	V	size	J	DNA	CDR3
NA	TRBV14	few	TRBJ2-7	TGTGCCAGCAGTGAGGGGGGAAGGACCTACGAGCAGTACTTC	CASSEGGRTYEQYF
TRBD1	TRBV7-9	NA	TRBJ2-5	TGTGCCAGCAGCACCACAGGGGTTGGGGCGACCCAGTACTTC	CASSTTGVGATQYF
TRBD1	TRBV7-9	many	TRBJ1-1	TGTGCCAGCAGCGGTAGGGGGCTCGAAGCTTTCTTT	CASSGRGLEAFF
NA	TRBV7-7	NA	TRBJ2-5	TGTGCTAGCAGCCCAGGGAGACAGGTTGTGGAAGGGACCCAGTACTTC	CASSPGRQVVEGTQYF
TRBD1	TRBV7-9	NA	TRBJ1-2	TGCGCCAGCAGCCCCCCTGCAGGGACAGGAGGCTACACCTTC	CASSPPAGTGGYTF
NA	TRBV10-3	NA	TRBJ1-2	TGTGCCATCAGTGCGGACAGCTCATTCTATGGCTACACCTTC	CAISADSSFYGYTF
TRBD1	TRBV25-1	many	TRBJ2-2	TGTGCCAGCAGACAGGGGGCGGAGGGGGAGCTGTTTTTT	CASRQGAEGELFF
NA	TRBV9	many	TRBJ1-2	TGTGCCAGCAGTGAGACCGCCACCACCTATGGCTACACCTTC	CASSETATTYGYTF
TRBD1	TRBV5-5	many	TRBJ1-1	TGTGCCAGCAGCTTGCGTGGACAGGGGGCAGGCACTGAAGCTTTCTTT	CASSLRGQGAGTEAFF
TRBD2	TRBV29-1	NA	TRBJ2-2	TGCAGCGTCAGGACTAGCGGGGTTAATGAGCAGTTTTTT	CSVRTSGVNEQFF
NA	TRBV28	NA	TRBJ1-6	TGTGCCAGCAGGTCCTACAGGGCTAATTCACCCCTCCACTTT	CASRSYRANSPLHF
NA	TRBV5-4	NA	TRBJ1-3	TGTGCCAGCAGCTTGCGAGCCGGGACTCAGGAAAACACCATATATTTT	CASSLRAGTQENTIYF
NA	TRBV9	NA	TRBJ2-1	TGTGCCAGCAGCGGGGGCAGTTCTTTCTACAATGAGCAGTTCTTC	CASSGGSSFYNEQFF
NA	TRBV15	NA	TRBJ1-3	TGTGCCACCGAAAACACCATATATTTT	CATENTIYF
NA	TRBV4-1	many	TRBJ1-5	TGCGCCAGCAGCCAAGAAGCGACGCCTCCGCCCCAGCATTTT	CASSQEATPPPQHF
NA	TRBV29-1	NA	TRBJ2-6	TGCAGCGGTAATATTGCCAACGTCCTGACTTTC	CSGNIANVLTF